The 2 T cell receptor beta chains in this list originate from one sample, sequenced in a study of blood T cell repertoires in COVID-19. Profiled with immunoSEQ multiplex PCR; TCRdb holds only in-frame clones, not every one. The data hold nearly 25,000 clones, with under 90% observed a single time. Sequencing was performed on peripheral blood. These receptors were taken from a man in his 70s with acute or convalescent COVID-19.

The chain employs TRBV11-2 and TRBJ2-5, with TRBD2 matching over 11 bases. Germline V lookup: CDR1 SGHAT, CDR2 FQNNGV. Germline trimming cut 5 bases from V and 2 bases from J; bases unmatched to any gene: 7. The CDR3 consists of 16 residues. The CDR3 DNA follows: TGTGCCAGCAGCGATGGGACTAGCGGATATCAAGAGACCCAGTACTTC. This sequence encodes CASSDGTSGYQETQYF.

This clone was picked up one time. The chain recombines TRBV11-2 with TRBJ2-6; 11 bases match TRBD2. The CDR3 extends over 18 amino acids. Germline V gives CDR1 SGHAT, CDR2 FQNNGV. J was trimmed by 2 bases and V by 4 bases; bases with no gene match: 7. The CDR3 sequence is CASSYLAGGSAGANVLTF. The CDR3 DNA reads TGTGCCAGCAGCTACCTAGCGGGAGGATCAGCTGGGGCCAACGTCCTGACTTTC. Supplemented by reference TRBV11-2 and TRBJ2-6, the full variable domain reads EAGVAQSPRYKIIEKRQSVAFWCNPISGHATLYWYQQILGQGPKLLIQFQNNGVVDDSQLPKDRFSAERLKGVDSTLKIQPAKLEDSAVYLCASSYLAGGSAGANVLTFGAGSRLTVL.